A single T cell receptor beta chain is shown here with its context. Its cognate antigen is unknown. The sample contains more than one DNA sequence encoding this CDR3. The sample originates from a study of persistence of HIV-infected CD4 T cells. General study findings and limits: Proviral oligoclonality tracked with TCR oligoclonality within the same sorted cells. Degenerate expanded CDR3beta sequences were enriched among CMV- and Gag-responding cells.

This CDR3 contains 15 residues. Germline CDR1 SGHRS, CDR2 YFSETQ. Trimming took 5 bases from V and 1 from J; bases not matched to a gene: 4. Cells were stimulated with overlapping HIV-1 Gag 15-mer peptides. CD40L/CD69 double-negative CD45RO-high memory CD4+ T cells were collected. For at least 4 years, plasma HIV-1 RNA was undetectable (<50 copies/mL). The libraries were made with immunoSEQ version 4 in survey mode. The protocol was immunoSEQ multiplex PCR, while the TCRdb copy is restricted to in-frame clones and leaves out a portion. Here the sample spans tens of thousands of clones, 80% to 90% being singletons.

The sequences come from CD4+ T cells sorted from PBMCs after roughly 18-hour stimulation, collected from a patient who received antiretroviral therapy. The TCR comes from an adult woman with HIV who was CMV-seropositive. The V and J genes are TRBV5-1 and TRBJ2-2, with TRBD2 identical over 8 bases. CDR3 loop: CASRLAGGNTGELFF. The DNA for the CDR3 is TGCGCCAGCAGACTCGCGGGGGGGAACACCGGGGAGCTGTTTTTT.